What follows is one TCR beta chain and its context. The CDR3 length is 16 residues. V shed 3 bases and J shed 2 bases, with 16 bases lying between them. Germline V CDR1 and CDR2: SGDLS, YYNGEE. The sample comes from a study of blood T cells in healthy people across ages. It was with a sample-barcoded 5' primer and a J-beta primer mix that a second PCR of roughly 6 to 12 cycles was run. TCRdb reprocessed the 5' RACE reads via MiXCR and lists one record per CDR3 protein. Of about 2 million distinct CDR3 sequences in the sample, roughly 52% were seen once. Material: blood. The chain carries TRBV9 and TRBJ2-3, with a possible D match to TRBD2 (5 bases). This receptor was identified in a woman aged 40 to 50 in good health. CDR3 bases: TGTGCCAGCAGCGGCATAGCAGAGGGTTTCACAGATACGCAGTATTTT. As protein: CASSGIAEGFTDTQYF. The whole variable domain, filled in from reference TRBV9 and TRBJ2-3, reads DSGVTQTPKHLITATGQRVTLRCSPRSGDLSVYWYQQSLDQGLQFLIQYYNGEERAKGNILERFSAQQFPDLHSELNLSSLELGDSALYFCASSGIAEGFTDTQYFGPGTRLTVL.